This TCR beta chain was retrieved from a study of T cell clonotyping in hematopoietic cell transplantation. With 1 base removed from V and 8 bases from J, the gap between germline ends came to 8 bases. This CDR3 is 12 amino acids long. The germline gives CDR1 SGHTA, CDR2 FQGNSA. Measured with immunoSEQ multiplex PCR; TCRdb has only the in-frame clones, and not every one. The data contain over 8,500 clones, 45% to 50% of them singletons. This receptor was taken from a male patient in his forties or fifties who had an allogeneic stem cell transplant from an unrelated donor, so the T cells may come from the graft donor. Some clones in this sample may be carry-over from other donors' samples. The source material was PBMCs, sampled 30 days after allogeneic stem cell transplant. The chain links TRBV7-2 to TRBJ1-2; D call uncertain. Written as DNA, the CDR3 is TGTGCCAGCAGCTTAGGCTCTGGAGGCTACACCTTC. Protein: CASSLGSGGYTF.